The 25 T cell receptor beta chains below were found in one sample sequenced in a study of cytomegalovirus exposure and HLA in healthy donors. With 60 Vbeta and 13 Jbeta primers, the PCR was carried out. Some clones are missing from TCRdb's copy, which holds only in-frame ones; the method was immunoSEQ multiplex PCR. The sample contains some 120,000 clones, around 80% of which appear only once. Sequenced material: PBMCs. The receptor set was obtained from a woman between 45 and 60 years old in good health and CMV-seropositive.

J is TRBJ2-7 and V is TRBV7-2; TRBD2 matches at 11 bases. Germline V gives CDR1 SGHTA, CDR2 FQGNSA. The CDR3 runs 16 residues. With 5 bases clipped from V and 5 bases from J, the junction kept 11 bases outside the gene matches. As DNA, the CDR3 is TGTGCCAGCAGCCATGATCTAGCGGGAGGTTTCCACGAGCAGTACTTC. Its translation: CASSHDLAGGFHEQYF. The full variable domain, rest sourced from reference TRBV7-2 and TRBJ2-7, is GAGVSQSPSNKVTEKGKDVELRCDPISGHTALYWYRQSLGQGLEFLIYFQGNSAPDKSGLPSDRFSAERTGGSVSTLTIQRTQQEDSAVYLCASSHDLAGGFHEQYFGPGTRLTVT.

CDR3 nucleotide sequence: TGTGCCAGCAGCCAAGATCGGGCGGGGGGCCTATCAGATACGCAGTATTTT. The encoded protein is CASSQDRAGGLSDTQYF. J is TRBJ2-3 and V is TRBV4-2; 8 positions match TRBD2. Per germline, CDR1 LGHNA and CDR2 YNFKEQ. The CDR3 runs to 17 residues. J gave up 4 bases and V 0 bases, and 9 bases lay outside the gene matches.

The chain carries TRBV5-4 and TRBJ2-7, with 9 bases fitting TRBD2. J was trimmed by 3 bases and V by 0 bases; bases with no gene match: 4. CDR1 and CDR2 from the germline V gene are SGHNT and YYREEE (reference sequence). CDR3 length: 15 residues. CDR3 sequence: CASSLEVTSGYEQYF. The CDR3 coding sequence is TGTGCCAGCAGCTTGGAAGTGACTAGCGGCTACGAGCAGTACTTC.

This clone was recorded once. Here the CDR3 DNA reads TGTGCCAGCAGCCCGACAGGCATTTCCTATGGCTACACCTTC. Translating gives CASSPTGISYGYTF. This rearrangement joins TRBV11-2 to TRBJ1-2, with D perhaps TRBD1 (6 bases). This CDR3 region has 14 residues. CDR1 is SGHAT and CDR2 is FQNNGV in the germline V gene. V lost 5 bases to trimming and J lost 4 bases, with 14 bases between them.

This rearrangement joins TRBV27 to TRBJ1-1; a possible D gene is TRBD1 (5 bases). Germline CDR1 and CDR2: MNHEY and SMNVEV (reference sequence). This CDR3 contains 12 residues. The V end was cut by 2 bases, the J end by 7 bases, with 8 bases between. CDR3: CASSLRQFEAFF. CDR3 DNA: TGTGCCAGCAGTTTACGACAGTTTGAAGCTTTCTTT.

The chain has TRBV4-3 and TRBJ1-1; no reliable D call. V was clipped by 0 bases and J by 9 bases, with 8 bases between them. CDR3 size: 12 residues. The V gene's germline CDR1 is LGHNA and CDR2 YSLEER. The CDR3 sequence is CASSQDREKAFF. The DNA of the CDR3 is TGCGCCAGCAGCCAAGATCGGGAGAAAGCTTTCTTT.

The V gene is TRBV4-3, the J gene TRBJ2-3, with 7 nucleotides matching TRBD1. The germline CDR1 and CDR2 sequences are LGHNA and YSLEER. Trimming removed 1 base from V and 7 bases from J; junction bases left unmatched: 8. There are 15 residues in the CDR3. CDR3 DNA sequence: TGCGCCAGCAGCCAAGCCCCCCGACAGGGATATACGCAGTATTTT. Translated: CASSQAPRQGYTQYF.

This clone came up a few times. This chain links TRBV10-3 with TRBJ1-2; 8 nucleotides align to TRBD1. CDR1 and CDR2 (germline): ENHRY, SYGVKD. CDR3 length: 12 residues. The J segment lost 5 bases and the V segment lost 7 bases, leaving 3 bases of the junction unmatched. The CDR3 protein is CAINDRGYGYTF. The CDR3 DNA follows: TGTGCCATCAATGACAGGGGATATGGCTACACCTTC.

The chain employs TRBV27 and TRBJ2-2; unclear D gene. V was shortened by 8 bases and J by 6 bases, with 16 bases between the two germline ends. Looked up from germline, CDR1 is MNHEY and CDR2 is SMNVEV (reference sequence). CDR3 size: 14 residues. CDR3 amino acids: CASGDGSWAGELFF. The CDR3 DNA follows: TGTGCCAGCGGAGACGGTTCTTGGGCCGGGGAGCTGTTTTTT.

The chain uses TRBV15 and TRBJ2-3; 12 positions match TRBD2. CDR3 length equals 15 residues. Germline V gene data show CDR1 as LNHNV and CDR2 as YYDKDF (reference sequence). V was pared by 6 bases and J by 6 bases, with 7 bases of the junction left unmatched. CDR3 DNA: TGTGCCACCAGGAGACTAGCGGGGGATCAGGATACGCAGTATTTT. This gives the protein CATRRLAGDQDTQYF.

The rearrangement uses TRBV5-1 and TRBJ1-1; 8 bases line up with TRBD1. Germline lookup yields CDR1 SGHRS and CDR2 YFSETQ. The CDR3 covers 14 residues. Trimming cost V 4 bases and J 0 bases; bases outside gene matches: 2. CDR3 sequence (DNA): TGCGCCAGCAGCCCAGGGGGCGTGAACACTGAAGCTTTCTTT. Protein sequence: CASSPGGVNTEAFF. Full variable domain (rest looked up from reference TRBV5-1 and TRBJ1-1): KAGVTQTPRYLIKTRGQQVTLSCSPISGHRSVSWYQQTPGQGLQFLFEYFSETQRNKGNFPGRFSGRQFSNSRSEMNVSTLELGDSALYLCASSPGGVNTEAFFGQGTRLTVV.

The V call is TRBV7-9, the J call TRBJ2-7, with 7 bases aligning to TRBD1. V shed 2 bases, J shed 5 bases, and the junction held 6 bases outside the gene matches. The CDR3 length is 14 residues. CDR1 is SEHNR, CDR2 FQNEAQ, per germline (reference sequence). The CDR3 bases are TGTGCCAGCAGCTTATCCGGGACAGTACACGAGCAGTACTTC. Translated: CASSLSGTVHEQYF.

The chain is built from TRBV11-2 and TRBJ2-7; D remains unclear. The CDR3 contains 12 residues. Looked up from germline, CDR1 is SGHAT and CDR2 is FQNNGV. V lost 1 base and J lost 6, with 7 bases in between. CDR3 nucleotide sequence: TGTGCCAGCAGCTTAGGGCATGGCGAGCAGTACTTC. Residues: CASSLGHGEQYF.

This clone was seen a handful of times. The chain links TRBV25-1 to TRBJ1-2; 9 bases align to TRBD1. This CDR3 comprises 17 residues. V was pared by 0 bases and J by 7 bases, with 12 bases of the junction left unmatched. Germline CDR1 MGHDK, CDR2 SYGVNS. Written as DNA, the CDR3 is TGTGCCAGCAGTGAATATGATGGGTGGGACAGGGTCCGTGGCTACACCTTC. Translation: CASSEYDGWDRVRGYTF.

V usage is TRBV30 and J usage is TRBJ1-3; no definite D call. The V and J ends lost 1 base and 0 bases respectively, with 16 bases between them. Germline lookup yields CDR1 GTSNPN and CDR2 SVGIG (reference sequence). The CDR3 spans 17 residues. CDR3 sequence reads: CAWSAAQTSRSGNTIYF. The CDR3 coding sequence is TGTGCCTGGAGTGCCGCCCAGACAAGTCGCTCTGGAAACACCATATATTTT.

As for this clone: A junction boundary mismatches the germline segment, possibly from a read error. The genes are TRBV6-5 and TRBJ1-2, with D possibly matching TRBD1 (6 bases). The germline V gene has CDR1 MNHEY and CDR2 SVGAGI. The CDR3 has 12 residues. The CDR3 DNA sequence: TGTGCCACCCTAGGGGGTAACAATGGCTACACCTTC. It translates to CATLGGNNGYTF.

The rearrangement links TRBV7-8 to TRBJ1-1; no clear D. Per germline, CDR1 SGHVS and CDR2 FQNEAQ. The CDR3 totals 13 residues. Trimming took off 4 bases at V and 2 bases at J, with 8 bases between the two ends. As DNA, the CDR3 is TGTGCCAGCAGCTCCGGGGTAAACACTGAAGCTTTCTTT. It is translated as CASSSGVNTEAFF.

V gene TRBV5-4 combines with J gene TRBJ2-1; D might be TRBD1 (6 bases). Between the trimmed V and J ends, which lost 4 bases and 5 bases, there was a span of 16 bases. The CDR3 consists of 15 residues. The germline gives CDR1 SGHNT, CDR2 YYREEE (reference sequence). CDR3 in amino acids: CASSGGLPPNNEQFF. The CDR3 nucleotides read TGTGCCAGCAGCGGGGGCCTTCCCCCTAACAATGAGCAGTTCTTC.

This chain connects TRBV18 to TRBJ2-7; D is unclear. Germline V CDR1 and CDR2: KGHSH, LQKENI. Trimming pared 5 bases from V and 0 bases from J, leaving 23 bases between. The length of the CDR3 is 18 residues. CDR3 DNA: TGTGCCAGCTCAACAGCCGCTCCCATTGGGTCTACCTCCTACGAGCAGTACTTC. Its protein is CASSTAAPIGSTSYEQYF.

Only a few counts were recorded for this clone. The chain uses TRBV5-1 and TRBJ1-1, with 9 bases identical to TRBD1. Germline values: CDR1 SGHRS, CDR2 YFSETQ. With V trimmed by 4 bases and J by 4 bases, 8 bases remained unmatched. The CDR3 contains 15 residues. This chain's CDR3 is CASSITGGEGTEAFF. Here the CDR3 DNA reads TGCGCCAGCAGCATCACAGGGGGCGAGGGCACTGAAGCTTTCTTT.

The chain links TRBV7-8 to TRBJ1-1; TRBD1 might be the D (5 bases). The CDR3 is 13 amino acids. V was shortened by 5 bases and J by 1 base, with 8 bases between the two germline ends. Germline assignment: CDR1 SGHVS and CDR2 FQNEAQ. In nucleotides, the CDR3 is TGTGCCAGCAGCCGAAGGGGGAACACTGAAGCTTTCTTT. This sequence encodes CASSRRGNTEAFF.

This clone was picked up one time. The chain is built from TRBV11-2 and TRBJ2-7; D possibly corresponds to TRBD1 (6 bases). Trimming removed 5 bases from V and 5 bases from J, with 16 bases in between. The CDR3 length is 14 residues. Germline V gene data show CDR1 as SGHAT and CDR2 as FQNNGV. CDR3 in amino acids: CASSLSGTPHEQYF. CDR3 DNA sequence: TGTGCCAGCAGCCTTAGTGGGACACCCCACGAGCAGTACTTC. Together with reference TRBV11-2 and TRBJ2-7, the CDR3 gives the full variable domain: EAGVAQSPRYKIIEKRQSVAFWCNPISGHATLYWYQQILGQGPKLLIQFQNNGVVDDSQLPKDRFSAERLKGVDSTLKIQPAKLEDSAVYLCASSLSGTPHEQYFGPGTRLTVT.

This clone was seen only a few times. The gene calls are TRBV5-1 and TRBJ2-2; no firm D call. V lost 5 bases, J lost 8 bases, and 7 bases lay in between. In germline, CDR1 is SGHRS, CDR2 YFSETQ. This CDR3 has 11 residues. The CDR3 region has the DNA TGCGCCAGCAGAGAGGCTGGGGAGCTGTTTTTT. Protein sequence: CASREAGELFF.

This rearrangement joins TRBV6-5 to TRBJ1-1; perhaps TRBD1 as D (6 bases). Trimming stripped 0 bases from V and 5 bases from J, with 7 bases between. Germline assignment: CDR1 MNHEY and CDR2 SVGAGI. This CDR3 region has 13 residues. CDR3 amino acids: CASSYSGTTEAFF. CDR3 sequence (DNA): TGTGCCAGCAGTTACTCGGGGACAACTGAAGCTTTCTTT.

J is TRBJ2-7 and V is TRBV6-5, with 9 bases identical to TRBD1. Germline CDR1 is MNHEY and CDR2 is SVGAGI. The CDR3 is 15 amino acids. V shed 0 bases, J shed 1 base, and the junction held 1 base outside the gene matches. CDR3: CASSYSGQGSYEQYF. In DNA form, the CDR3 reads TGTGCCAGCAGTTACTCGGGACAGGGTTCCTACGAGCAGTACTTC.